This T cell receptor (beta chain) was captured by sequencing in a study of regulatory T cells in long-lasting Graves disease. Study findings and constraints: It is possible that accuracy was reduced by the small size of the sample. Clonotypes that were public and shared totalled fewer than 3,500 in persistent patients versus over 800 in new patients.

V was trimmed by 2 bases and J by 7 bases, leaving 19 bases between them. The germline gives CDR1 SGHVS, CDR2 FQNEAQ. The CDR3 is made up of 16 amino acids. The sample's time point: newly diagnosed GD, antithyroid drugs for less than 3 months. PBMCs provided the RNA from which the TCR library was made. The table lists this clonotype with many counts. The antigen remains undetermined. The TCR beta library used iRepertoire HTBI primers with Arm-PCR amplification of CDR3. Using its own MiXCR run on the multiplex PCR reads, TCRdb lists one record per CDR3 protein. Among approximately 400,000 distinct CDR3 sequences listed, about 12% were seen once. These same data were also listed under a study on T cells in Graves' hyperthyroidism and ophthalmopathy. As reported in that work: Together with thyroid ultrasound, orbital computed tomography, serum thyroxine and TRAb, clinical symptoms were used for diagnoses.

This chain uses TRBV7-8 with TRBJ2-3; D is tentatively TRBD1 or TRBD2 (5 bases each). Sequenced material: peripheral blood mononuclear cells (PBMCs), taken at new diagnosis, from a patient treated with antithyroid drugs. The origin of this receptor is a young woman with Graves disease. CDR3 DNA sequence: TGTGCCAGCAGCTTATGGGACGGACAAGCGGATAATACGCAGTATTTT. Translated, it gives CASSLWDGQADNTQYF.